The clone carrying this T cell receptor beta chain appeared many times. The entry originates in a study of T cells in Graves' hyperthyroidism and ophthalmopathy. There are 13 residues in the CDR3. Germline V gene data show CDR1 as MNHEY and CDR2 as SVGAGI. J lost 7 bases, V lost 6 bases, and 6 bases had no gene match. RNA transcripts gave rise to amplified TCR beta CDR3 regions. Using the HTBI primer set, a first-round RT-PCR was run on the TCR CDR3. Each CDR3 protein is one row after TCRdb ran MiXCR on the multiplex PCR reads. The data show roughly 380,000 distinct CDR3 sequences, approximately 19% seen once.

The chain is built from TRBV6-5 and TRBJ1-2, with 9 bases matching TRBD1. This TCR derives from a young woman with Graves' hyperthyroidism. Source material: blood. The CDR3 is CASRPGQGRGYTF. Written as DNA, the CDR3 is TGTGCCAGCAGACCGGGACAGGGTCGTGGCTACACCTTC.